This is a list of T cell receptor beta chains from one sample in a study of blood T cell repertoires in COVID-19. Libraries were prepared by immunoSEQ multiplex PCR; TCRdb keeps only in-frame clonotypes and omits some of them. The sample contains some 230,000 clones, about 81% of which appear only once. The sample consisted of peripheral blood. The receptors were gathered from a woman aged 80 or older with COVID-19, enrolled during active disease. Both conserved end residues are trimmed from each CDR3. The D gene is left open where the match is weak.

v_call	d_call	cdr3_aa
TRBV24-1	NA	ATSDFLGAGAPDTQY
TRBV7-9	TRBD2	ASSRGLAGGPGETQY
TRBV18	NA	ASSSGDQPQH
TRBV7-2	TRBD2	ASSSRGALTGELF
TRBV4-3	TRBD1	ASSLRGLVQETQY
TRBV28	NA	ASSFVAGTDTQY
TRBV7-2	NA	ASSLGQGTYEQY
TRBV5-1	TRBD1	ASSLTGGTQETQY
TRBV27	NA	ASSLGLNQPQH
TRBV18	NA	ASSPPGGDQPQH
TRBV5-6	NA	ASSPGCGWSQH
TRBV19	NA	ASSTAVVAGEKLF
TRBV5-6	NA	ASSLAGGSYEQY
TRBV5-5	TRBD2	ASSHGGLAALAEQF
TRBV18	NA	ASSPEKRPNSPLH
TRBV7-2	TRBD1	ASSLDRAFYYGYT
TRBV6-5	NA	ASSSLQGNQPQH
TRBV6-5	NA	ASSSLGGYGNTIY
TRBV5-1	TRBD1	ASSLDGGQGRRAF
TRBV11-3	NA	ASSLNGQTTGELF
TRBV28	TRBD1	ASSPIPGQGYYEKLF
TRBV30	NA	AWSGGDQPQH
TRBV6-5	NA	ASSYSQGLVTEAF
TRBV10-1	TRBD1	ASSEGQGNTGELF
TRBV10-3	NA	AIKIAASSYEQY
TRBV18	NA	ASSPPTNGGNEQF
TRBV5-1	TRBD1	ASNRDRDEYGYT
TRBV27	NA	ASSLGRRDSPLH
TRBV30	TRBD1	AWSKPDRDSEAF
TRBV7-2	NA	ASSLRRTGNTGELF
TRBV2	TRBD1	ASTGQGRNEQF
TRBV19	TRBD1	ASSLGGQGAGQPQH
TRBV9	TRBD2	ASSVGSPTSGYNEQF
TRBV7-8	TRBD1	ASSLDRGYGYT
TRBV30	TRBD1	AWSAGQGRQPQH
TRBV7-2	TRBD2	ASSSTSGRYEQY
TRBV30	TRBD1	AWSVKGGYGGYT
TRBV6-6	TRBD2	ASRGSSGGLETQY
TRBV19	TRBD1	ASSTVGGQGDY
TRBV5-4	NA	ASSLVGSTGELF
TRBV30	TRBD1	AWNDREAGYT
TRBV18	TRBD2	ASSPGTTAYEQY
TRBV15	NA	ATSRDSYLRRGYT
TRBV5-1	TRBD2	ASSLGGTSGATYEQY
TRBV3-1/TRBV3-2	NA	ASSPGTYEQY